This entry is about one T cell receptor (beta chain). Which antigen it targets is not known. Per-base qualities were not stored, and no clone one base away is much larger. Patients with ophthalmopathy had moderately to severely active disease, with a Clinical Activity Score of 3 or more, a NOSPECS grade of 4 or more, and a disease duration of less than 3 months. Anyone with other autoimmune diseases, uncontrolled infections, pregnancy or lactation was excluded from the study. Clinical symptoms, serum thyroxine, TRAb, thyroid ultrasound and orbital computed tomography formed the basis of the diagnosis. Using Ficoll-Paque density gradient centrifugation, PBMCs were isolated from less than 11 ml of fresh peripheral blood. Trizol reagent was used to extract the total RNA, and its quality was then checked on an Agilent 2100 Bioanalyzer. Deletion took 4 bases off V and 5 bases off J, with a span of 8 bases between the germline ends. Spanning cysteine to phenylalanine, the CDR3 consists of 12 amino acids. The kept DNA is CDR3 alone, 36 bases in frame from the first base. CDR1 and CDR2 are read off the germline V gene (reference sequence) as SGHAT and FQDESV.

The data were obtained in a study of Graves' ophthalmopathy and Graves' hyperthyroidism (dated by TCRdb to the late 2010s). As for the study more broadly: Peripheral blood was collected before any treatment was given, at the time of initial diagnosis. The study used signatures of the TCR beta repertoire to tell Graves' ophthalmopathy apart from Graves' hyperthyroidism and to predict which patients would progress to ophthalmopathy. In total, 135 blood samples were TCR-sequenced: approximately 40 ophthalmopathy, some 72 hyperthyroidism and around 17 hyperthyroidism-to-ophthalmopathy patients. To explore V-J signatures that separate ophthalmopathy from hyperthyroidism, a discovery set of about a hundred patients was enrolled, consisting of 43 with ophthalmopathy and some 59 with stable hyperthyroidism. The independent validation cohort included approximately 19 hyperthyroidism patients plus 17 patients who later progressed from hyperthyroidism to ophthalmopathy. In roughly 6 hyperthyroidism patients, the T-cell repertoires found in thyroid tissue were compared with those found in blood. Following sampling, methimazole starting at 30 mg daily was administered to hyperthyroidism patients, and high-dose intravenous methylprednisolone was administered to ophthalmopathy patients.

For repertoire sequencing, the TCR beta CDR3 regions were amplified from RNA transcripts. The first round was an RT-PCR using HTBI primers with the Qiagen OneStep RT-PCR kit, and this first round was followed by a second-round multiplex PCR, then size selection and purification. Libraries were sequenced paired-end with 100 bp reads on an Illumina HiSeq2000. The study's own analysis went as follows. Reads were processed with SOAPnuke, discarding reads with adapters, uncalled bases, mean Phred below 15, or no exact constant-primer or identifier match. COPE v1.2.5 was used to merge the high-quality paired reads. Unique nucleotide sequences were defined as clonotypes and aligned to IMGT TRB V, D and J references using MiTCR v1.1. Analysis was restricted to V-J combinations with a frequency above 0.0001, which covered over 98% of repertoires. For each V-J combination, a TCR clonal expansion and chaos score was defined as the ratio of F50 clonal expansion to chaos observed in the TCRdist matrix. Welch's t-statistics and random forest were used to reduce the features to about 14 V-J combinations, which were then used as input to a naive Bayes classifier. The similarity between thyroid and blood repertoires was quantified using the Morisita-Horn index. Starting from the raw public reads, TCRdb applied fastp trimming at Q25, assembled clones with MiXCR and retained in-frame beta chains. For every CDR3 protein sequence, its rows merge into one entry that carries the most common genes and DNA. These V and J calls originate from TCRdb's pipeline instead of the authors' own analysis. The sample records 600,000 to 950,000 distinct CDR3 sequences, around 40% of which are singletons. The ten largest clones take up approximately 46% of the sample.

The study at large found these results: Sample size was not statistically predetermined, and group allocation was not concealed from the investigators. The 13-signature model separated ophthalmopathy from stable hyperthyroidism with 87.88% sensitivity and 81.08% specificity in cross-validation, and 80%/75% in the test set. In validation, the model predicted ophthalmopathy progression with more than 70% sensitivity and around 72% specificity; some 13 predicted patients were CT-confirmed with GO in a median of about 6.1 months. Most expanded thyroid clonotypes with frequency above 0.001 were also detected in blood, suggesting blood repertoires may reflect the thyroid immune response.

Recombination connected TRBV11-1 to TRBJ2-5; the D gene cannot be resolved reliably. Input material: peripheral blood. The clonotype comes from an adult man with Graves' ophthalmopathy. The CDR3 sequence is CASSSHGETQYF. In nucleotides, the sequence is TGTGCCAGCAGCTCCCATGGGGAGACCCAGTACTTC.